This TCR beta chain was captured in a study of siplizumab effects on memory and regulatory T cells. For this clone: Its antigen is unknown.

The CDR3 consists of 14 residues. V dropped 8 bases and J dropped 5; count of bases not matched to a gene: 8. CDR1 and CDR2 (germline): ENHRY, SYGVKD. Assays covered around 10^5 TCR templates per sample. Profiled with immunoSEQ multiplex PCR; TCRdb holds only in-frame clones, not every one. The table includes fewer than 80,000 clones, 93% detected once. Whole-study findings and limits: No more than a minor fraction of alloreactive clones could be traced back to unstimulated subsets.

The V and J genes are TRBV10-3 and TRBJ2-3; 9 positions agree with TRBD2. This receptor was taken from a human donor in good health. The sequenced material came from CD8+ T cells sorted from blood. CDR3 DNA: TGTGCCATCGGTGCGGGGGGGGCGGAAGATACGCAGTATTTT. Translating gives CAIGAGGAEDTQYF.